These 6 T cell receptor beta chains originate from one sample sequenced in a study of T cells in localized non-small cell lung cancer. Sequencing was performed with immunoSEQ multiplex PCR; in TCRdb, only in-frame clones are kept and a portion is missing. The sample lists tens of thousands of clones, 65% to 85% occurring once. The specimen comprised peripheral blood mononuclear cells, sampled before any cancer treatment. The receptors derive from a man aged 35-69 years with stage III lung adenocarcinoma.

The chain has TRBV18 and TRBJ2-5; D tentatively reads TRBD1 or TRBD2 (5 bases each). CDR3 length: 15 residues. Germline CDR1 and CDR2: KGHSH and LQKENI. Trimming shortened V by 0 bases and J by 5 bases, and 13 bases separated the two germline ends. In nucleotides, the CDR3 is TGTGCCAGCTCACCACCGGGGCTAGAGGGTGAGACCCAGTACTTC. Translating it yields CASSPPGLEGETQYF.

The CDR3: CASRNPGGKLFF. In DNA, the CDR3 is TGTGCCAGCAGAAACCCCGGAGGGAAACTGTTTTTT. This chain joins TRBV6-5 and TRBJ1-4; D is unresolved. The CDR3 totals 12 residues. V gave up 6 bases and J gave up 11 bases, with 13 bases separating them. Germline CDR1 reads MNHEY; CDR2 reads SVGAGI.

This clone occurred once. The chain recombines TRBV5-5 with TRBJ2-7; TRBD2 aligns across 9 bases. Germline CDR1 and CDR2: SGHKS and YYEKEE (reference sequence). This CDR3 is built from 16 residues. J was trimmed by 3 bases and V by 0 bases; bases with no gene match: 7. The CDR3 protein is CASSLAMTSGYYEQYF. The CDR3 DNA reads TGTGCCAGCAGCTTGGCCATGACTAGCGGATACTACGAGCAGTACTTC.

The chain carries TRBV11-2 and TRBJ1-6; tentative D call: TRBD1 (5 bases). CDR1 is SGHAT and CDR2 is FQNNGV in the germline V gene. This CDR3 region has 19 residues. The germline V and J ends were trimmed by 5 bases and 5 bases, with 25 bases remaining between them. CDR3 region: CASSSGTGGGMLNNSPLHF. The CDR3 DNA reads TGTGCCAGCAGCAGTGGGACGGGTGGTGGTATGTTGAATAATTCACCCCTCCACTTT.

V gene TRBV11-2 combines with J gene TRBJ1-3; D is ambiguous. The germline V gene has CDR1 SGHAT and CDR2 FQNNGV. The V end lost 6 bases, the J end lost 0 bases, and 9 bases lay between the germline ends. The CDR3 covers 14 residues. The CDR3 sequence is CASSLTISGNTIYF. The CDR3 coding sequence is TGTGCCAGCAGTTTAACCATCTCTGGAAACACCATATATTTT.

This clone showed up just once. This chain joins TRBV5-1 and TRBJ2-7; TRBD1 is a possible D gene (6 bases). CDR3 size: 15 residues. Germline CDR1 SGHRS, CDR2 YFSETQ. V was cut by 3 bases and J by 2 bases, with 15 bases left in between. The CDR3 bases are TGCGCCAGCAGCTCCATCTCCGGGACAACCTACGAGCAGTACTTC. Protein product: CASSSISGTTYEQYF.